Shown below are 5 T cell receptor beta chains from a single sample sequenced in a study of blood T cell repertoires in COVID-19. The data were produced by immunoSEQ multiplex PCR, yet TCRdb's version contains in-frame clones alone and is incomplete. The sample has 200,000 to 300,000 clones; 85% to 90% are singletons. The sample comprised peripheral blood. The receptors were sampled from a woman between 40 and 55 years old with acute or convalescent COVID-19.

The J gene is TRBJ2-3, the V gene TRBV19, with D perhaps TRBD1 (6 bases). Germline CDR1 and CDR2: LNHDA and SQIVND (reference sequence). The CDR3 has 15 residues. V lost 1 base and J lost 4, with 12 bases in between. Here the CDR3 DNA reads TGTGCCAGTAGTATAGTTGGGACACAAGCAGATACGCAGTATTTT. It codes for CASSIVGTQADTQYF.

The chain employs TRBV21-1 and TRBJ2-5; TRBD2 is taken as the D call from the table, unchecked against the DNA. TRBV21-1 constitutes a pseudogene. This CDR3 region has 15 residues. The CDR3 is CASSKSRGDRETQYF. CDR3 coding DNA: TGTGCCAGCAGCAAGAGTCGGGGGGATAGGGAGACCCAGTACTTC.

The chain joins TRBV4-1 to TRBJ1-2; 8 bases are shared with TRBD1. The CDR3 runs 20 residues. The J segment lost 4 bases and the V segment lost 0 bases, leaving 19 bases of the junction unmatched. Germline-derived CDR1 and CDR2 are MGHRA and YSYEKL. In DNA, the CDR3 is TGCGCCAGCAGCCAAGATAATATCCCCCGGACAGGGAATAGCGGCTATGGCTACACCTTC. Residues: CASSQDNIPRTGNSGYGYTF.

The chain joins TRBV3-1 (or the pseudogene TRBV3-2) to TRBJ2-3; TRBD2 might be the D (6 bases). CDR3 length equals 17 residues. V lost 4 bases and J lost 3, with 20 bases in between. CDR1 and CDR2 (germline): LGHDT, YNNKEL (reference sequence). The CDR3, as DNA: TGTGCCAGCAGCCTTAACGTTCGACTAGGTAAAACAGATACGCAGTATTTT. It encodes CASSLNVRLGKTDTQYF.

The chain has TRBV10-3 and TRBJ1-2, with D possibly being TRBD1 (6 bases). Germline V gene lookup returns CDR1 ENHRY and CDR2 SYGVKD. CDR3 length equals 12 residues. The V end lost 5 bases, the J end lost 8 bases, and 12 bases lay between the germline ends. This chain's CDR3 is CAISYTGNGYTF. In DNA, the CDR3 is TGTGCCATCAGTTATACAGGGAACGGCTACACCTTC.